The next 19 T cell receptor beta chains were all read from a single sample in a study of blood T cell repertoires in COVID-19. Measured with immunoSEQ multiplex PCR; TCRdb has only the in-frame clones, and not every one. The sample lists 300,000 to 350,000 clones; roughly 90% were seen once. Sequenced: PBMCs or T cells enriched from blood (not recorded which). These receptors were collected from a woman younger than 45 who had been exposed to COVID-19.

J is TRBJ1-1 and V is TRBV11-2; D may be TRBD1 (6 bases). The germline V gene encodes CDR1 SGHAT and CDR2 FQNNGV. The CDR3 has 14 amino acids. The V and J ends lost 7 bases and 1 base respectively, with 13 bases between them. Written as DNA, the CDR3 is TGTGCCAGCACCGGACAGAGAGCGAACACTGAAGCTTTCTTT. It yields the protein CASTGQRANTEAFF.

The chain recombines TRBV15 with TRBJ1-4, with D unclear. Germline lookup yields CDR1 LNHNV and CDR2 YYDKDF (reference sequence). CDR3 size: 14 residues. V lost 6 bases and J 0 bases, leaving 8 bases between the germline ends. The CDR3 here is CATRTGATNEKLFF. The DNA of the CDR3 is TGTGCCACCAGAACGGGTGCAACTAATGAAAAACTGTTTTTT.

The chain joins TRBV19 to TRBJ2-6, with D perhaps matching TRBD2 (5 bases). The V gene lost 0 bases and the J gene lost 1 base, with 7 bases spanning the gap. CDR1 is LNHDA and CDR2 is SQIVND in the germline V gene (reference sequence). The CDR3 is 16 residues long. CDR3 loop: CASSIEGVSGANVLTF. The CDR3 bases are TGTGCCAGTAGTATAGAGGGAGTATCTGGGGCCAACGTCCTGACTTTC.

The rearrangement uses TRBV5-1 and TRBJ2-5, with D possibly TRBD2 on 5 matching bases. The CDR3 has 14 residues. Trimming cost V 2 bases and J 5 bases, with 13 bases left between them. CDR1 and CDR2 from the germline V gene are SGHRS and YFSETQ. CDR3 in amino acids: CASSFGEQGETQYF. The CDR3 bases are TGCGCCAGCAGCTTCGGGGAACAAGGGGAGACCCAGTACTTC.

This clone came up once. The chain employs TRBV7-9 and TRBJ2-1; 12 positions agree with TRBD2. This CDR3 contains 15 residues. The trim removed 5 bases at V and 12 bases at J, leaving 11 bases unmatched. CDR1 SEHNR and CDR2 FQNEAQ come from the germline V gene (reference sequence). In nucleotides, the CDR3 is TGTGCCAGCAGCCCCCTAGCGGGAGGGGTTTGGGGGCAGTTCTTC. Translating it yields CASSPLAGGVWGQFF.

V gene TRBV7-9 combines with J gene TRBJ1-1; D possibly corresponds to TRBD1 (5 bases). The V end was cut by 5 bases, the J end by 4 bases, with 26 bases between. The CDR3 is made up of 18 amino acids. Germline CDR1 is SEHNR and CDR2 is FQNEAQ (reference sequence). In DNA form, the CDR3 reads TGTGCCAGCAGCCCCGACCAGCCCCCGGAGACTAGGGGCACTGAAGCTTTCTTT. Its protein product is CASSPDQPPETRGTEAFF.

The chain couples TRBV6-6 to TRBJ2-1, with D uncertain. The ends were cut back, 6 bases at V and 5 bases at J, with 14 bases in the middle. In germline, CDR1 is MNHNY, CDR2 SVGAGI (reference sequence). The CDR3 runs to 14 residues. The CDR3 DNA sequence: TGTGCCAGCAGCCCCGTCGCAGGAAACAATGAGCAGTTCTTC. Its protein product is CASSPVAGNNEQFF.

This rearrangement joins TRBV6-2 or TRBV6-3 to TRBJ1-5; weak D call: TRBD1 (6 bases). Trimming shortened V by 5 bases and J by 9 bases, and 17 bases separated the two germline ends. Germline V lookup: CDR1 MNHEY, CDR2 SVGEGT. The CDR3 sequence is 14 residues long. The CDR3 reads CASSIIGGSGPQHF. Here the CDR3 DNA reads TGTGCCAGCAGTATTATAGGGGGTTCGGGGCCCCAGCATTTT.

The V call is TRBV19, the J call TRBJ2-7; 7 bases are a match to TRBD1. This CDR3 spans 14 amino acids. Trimming took 7 bases from V and 1 from J; bases not matched to a gene: 7. The germline CDR1 and CDR2 sequences are LNHDA and SQIVND (reference sequence). The CDR3 coding sequence is TGTGCCAGTAAAAAGAGGACAGGATCCTACGAGCAGTACTTC. It codes for CASKKRTGSYEQYF.

The chain joins TRBV5-1 to TRBJ1-5; TRBD1 aligns across 7 bases. J was trimmed by 0 bases and V by 4 bases; bases with no gene match: 4. This CDR3 contains 15 residues. Germline assignment: CDR1 SGHRS and CDR2 YFSETQ. CDR3 sequence reads: CASSRTGDSNQPQHF. Here the CDR3 DNA reads TGCGCCAGCAGCAGGACAGGTGATAGCAATCAGCCCCAGCATTTT. The variable domain in full, with the rest retrieved from reference TRBV5-1 and TRBJ1-5, is KAGVTQTPRYLIKTRGQQVTLSCSPISGHRSVSWYQQTPGQGLQFLFEYFSETQRNKGNFPGRFSGRQFSNSRSEMNVSTLELGDSALYLCASSRTGDSNQPQHFGDGTRLSIL.

V and J are TRBV30 and TRBJ1-3; 9 bases map to TRBD1. The CDR3 length is 14 residues. From germline, CDR1 is GTSNPN and CDR2 SVGIG (reference sequence). The trim removed 2 bases at V and 2 bases at J, leaving 1 base unmatched. Written as DNA, the CDR3 is TGTGCCTGGAGTCGGACAGGGGCTGGAAACACCATATATTTT. It encodes CAWSRTGAGNTIYF.

The gene calls are TRBV14 and TRBJ2-7, with 9 positions matching TRBD2. V shed 1 base, J shed 4 bases, and the junction held 8 bases outside the gene matches. Germline values: CDR1 SGHDN, CDR2 FVKESK. This CDR3 contains 16 residues. CDR3 loop: CASSQAAGGPSYEQYF. In DNA form, the CDR3 reads TGTGCCAGCAGCCAAGCCGCGGGAGGGCCCTCTTACGAGCAGTACTTC.

This CDR3 reads CASSSTGTHYSPLHF. For the CDR3, the DNA is TGCGCCAGCTCGTCCACAGGGACGCACTATTCACCCCTCCACTTT. The rearrangement uses TRBV10-2 and TRBJ1-6; a weak D match, TRBD1 (6 bases). The CDR3 totals 15 residues. Trimming pared 8 bases from V and 8 bases from J, leaving 19 bases between. Germline-derived CDR1 and CDR2 are WSHSY and SAAADI.

This chain joins TRBV12-5 and TRBJ1-4, with TRBD1 as a possible D gene (5 bases). Germline V gene sequence: CDR1 LGHNT, CDR2 FRNRAP. Trimming pared 1 base from V and 5 bases from J, leaving 14 bases between. There are 16 residues in the CDR3. The CDR3, as DNA: TGTGCTAGTGGTTTGGACCTGGTGGAGGGGAATGAAAAACTGTTTTTT. Protein: CASGLDLVEGNEKLFF. Full variable domain (remainder filled in from reference TRBV12-5 and TRBJ1-4): DARVTQTPRHKVTEMGQEVTMRCQPILGHNTVFWYRQTMMQGLELLAYFRNRAPLDDSGMPKDRFSAEMPDATLATLKIQPSEPRDSAVYFCASGLDLVEGNEKLFFGSGTQLSVL.

The V call is TRBV4-2, the J call TRBJ2-7; D is unclear. The CDR3 runs 13 residues. The germline CDR1 and CDR2 sequences are LGHNA and YNFKEQ. Trimming took off 2 bases at V and 4 bases at J, with 9 bases between the two ends. As DNA, the CDR3 is TGTGCCAGCAGCCAATTACCCGGGTACGAGCAGTACTTC. Its translation is CASSQLPGYEQYF.

The rearrangement uses TRBV28 and TRBJ1-4, with D maybe TRBD1 (5 bases). CDR1 and CDR2 (germline): MDHEN, SYDVKM. The CDR3 is made up of 13 amino acids. V was clipped by 6 bases and J by 5 bases, with 10 bases between them. DNA of the CDR3: TGTGCCAGCAGCGACAGTCCCAATGAAAAACTGTTTTTT. This translates into CASSDSPNEKLFF.

The V and J genes are TRBV9 and TRBJ2-3, with 9 positions matching TRBD1. CDR3 size: 16 residues. Trimming cost V 4 bases and J 5 bases; bases outside gene matches: 11. From germline, CDR1 is SGDLS and CDR2 YYNGEE. CDR3 sequence (DNA): TGTGCCAGCAGCCGCCGTGGGGACAGGGAGGGAGATACGCAGTATTTT. Translation gives CASSRRGDREGDTQYF. Full variable domain (missing parts from reference TRBV9 and TRBJ2-3): DSGVTQTPKHLITATGQRVTLRCSPRSGDLSVYWYQQSLDQGLQFLIQYYNGEERAKGNILERFSAQQFPDLHSELNLSSLELGDSALYFCASSRRGDREGDTQYFGPGTRLTVL.

This chain uses TRBV19 with TRBJ1-2, with D tentatively TRBD1 (5 bases). Trimming cost V 3 bases and J 7 bases, with 9 bases left between them. Germline CDR1 is LNHDA and CDR2 is SQIVND (reference sequence). The CDR3 spans 12 residues. The CDR3 nucleotides are TGTGCCAGTAGTATGCCAGGGATTGGCTACACCTTC. The encoded protein is CASSMPGIGYTF.

This clone was seen a handful of times. Within the sample, other DNA sequences also encode this same CDR3. This chain joins TRBV7-2 and TRBJ2-1; 9 positions agree with TRBD2. V trimming: 1 base; J trimming: 4 bases; junction bases outside the gene matches: 5. The germline V gene has CDR1 SGHTA and CDR2 FQGNSA. This CDR3 has 16 amino acids. The CDR3 nucleotides read TGTGCCAGCAGCTTAGTCCGACTAGCGGTATACAATGAGCAGTTCTTC. The encoded protein is CASSLVRLAVYNEQFF.